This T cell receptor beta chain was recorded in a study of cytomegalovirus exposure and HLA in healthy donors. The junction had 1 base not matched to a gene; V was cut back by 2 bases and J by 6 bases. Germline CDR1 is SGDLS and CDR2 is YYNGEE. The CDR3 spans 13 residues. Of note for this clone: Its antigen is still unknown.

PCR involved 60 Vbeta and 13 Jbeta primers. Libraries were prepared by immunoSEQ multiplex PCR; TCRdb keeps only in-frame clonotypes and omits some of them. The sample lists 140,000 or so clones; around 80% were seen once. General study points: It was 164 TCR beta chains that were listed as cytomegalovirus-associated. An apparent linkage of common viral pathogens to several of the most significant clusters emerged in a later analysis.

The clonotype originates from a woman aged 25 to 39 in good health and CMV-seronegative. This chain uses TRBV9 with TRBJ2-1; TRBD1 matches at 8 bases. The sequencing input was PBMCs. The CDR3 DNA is TGTGCCAGCAGCGTTACAGGGGGCAATGAGCAGTTCTTC. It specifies CASSVTGGNEQFF.